This T cell receptor beta chain was documented in a study of shared clonotypes between healthy human individuals. General study points: Clonotypes not shared had lower generation probabilities than those common to all four donors. On the whole, naive subsets had larger estimated richness than memory subsets had.

As to this clone: The target antigen is unknown.

As defined, naive CD8 cells were CD45RO-negative and positively selected for CCR7, with terminally differentiated effector memory CD45RA+ cells excluded. The junction had 14 bases not matched to a gene; V was cut back by 3 bases and J by 6 bases. CDR1 and CDR2 (germline): MNHEY, SMNVEV (reference sequence). The CDR3 has 17 residues. Here immunoSEQ multiplex PCR was the method, and the copy in TCRdb shows in-frame clones only, minus some. The repertoire holds 760,000 or so clones, with approximately 97% as singletons. This TCR came from a man aged 30 to 45 in good health. V gene TRBV27 combines with J gene TRBJ2-1; TRBD2 aligns across 7 bases. The sequencing input was naive CD8+ T cells sorted from blood. The CDR3 DNA reads TGTGCCAGCAGTTTTGATCTGTCGGCGGGAGAGGGCAATGAGCAGTTCTTC. Its protein product is CASSFDLSAGEGNEQFF.